This is a list of T cell receptor beta chains from one sample in a study of T-cell memory formation after mild COVID-19. TCRdb redid the calling of the 5' RACE reads with MiXCR, one entry per CDR3 protein. Among some 130,000 distinct CDR3 sequences listed, approximately 6.3% were seen once. The sample was PBMCs or a T cell subset sorted from them (not recorded which). The receptor set was obtained from an adult woman who had mild COVID-19 (a few samples of this study predate the infection). Cell type and time point are not known. The CDR3 runs from the conserved cysteine through the conserved F or W. The D gene is left open where the match is weak. Rows give clone size only sometimes, using once, few, many, or a class for an expanded clone.

d_call | j_call | clone_size | v_call | cdr3_nt | cdr3_aa
NA | TRBJ2-5 | many | TRBV3-1 | TGTGCCAGCAGCCCTGGGACTCGAGGAGAGACCCAGTACTTC | CASSPGTRGETQYF
TRBD1 | TRBJ1-4 | NA | TRBV5-8 | TGTGCCAGCAGCTCACCGGGACAGGGGAATGAAAAACTGTTTTTT | CASSSPGQGNEKLFF
NA | TRBJ2-7 | NA | TRBV7-9 | TGTGCCAGCAGCTGGAATTACGAGCAGTACTTC | CASSWNYEQYF
NA | TRBJ1-1 | many | TRBV12-3/TRBV12-4 | TGTGCCAGCAGTTTCGGGGCAGGGGAAGCTTTCTTT | CASSFGAGEAFF
NA | TRBJ2-2 | NA | TRBV7-9 | TGTGCCAGCAGCTTTCGGGGGCAGAGGGGCACCGGGGAGCTGTTTTTT | CASSFRGQRGTGELFF
TRBD1 | TRBJ1-2 | few | TRBV5-4 | TGTGCCAGCAGCTTGGGGACAGGGGATGGCTACACCTTC | CASSLGTGDGYTF
NA | TRBJ2-1 | few | TRBV11-2 | TGTGCCAGCAGCTTAAACCCCAGGGGAGATGAGCAGTTCTTC | CASSLNPRGDEQFF
TRBD1 | TRBJ2-2 | few | TRBV2 | TGTGCCAGCAAGGGACAGGTGATGACCGGGGAGCTGTTTTTT | CASKGQVMTGELFF
TRBD2 | TRBJ2-1 | few | TRBV20-1 | TGCAGTGCTTTCTCGGCGCGGGGGGTTCGCTACAATGAGCAGTTCTTC | CSAFSARGVRYNEQFF
NA | TRBJ2-1 | NA | TRBV6-6 | TGTGCCAGCAGTTACTCGGCGGTATACAATGAGCAGTTCTTC | CASSYSAVYNEQFF
TRBD1 | TRBJ1-2 | many | TRBV5-1 | TGCGCCAGCAGCTTGGGCCACCGGGACAGTTCTTACGGCTACACCTTC | CASSLGHRDSSYGYTF
NA | TRBJ1-5 | many | TRBV25-1 | TGTGCCAGCAGTGATTCAGCGGATGGCAATCAGCCCCAGCATTTT | CASSDSADGNQPQHF
TRBD1 | TRBJ1-5 | many | TRBV6-5 | TGTGCCAGCAGTTCCGACAGGGGAGTTGGTCAGCCCCAGCATTTT | CASSSDRGVGQPQHF
TRBD1 | TRBJ2-1 | few | TRBV5-1 | TGCGCCAGCAGCTCGACAGGGAGTCCCTACAATGAGCAGTTCTTC | CASSSTGSPYNEQFF
NA | TRBJ2-2 | NA | TRBV15 | TGTGCCACCAGAGCAGGAGTGGAGGCCCCGAACACCGGGGAGCTGTTTTTT | CATRAGVEAPNTGELFF
NA | TRBJ1-2 | NA | TRBV5-4 | TGTGCCAGCAGGCACATGGAGATCGGCTATGGCTACACCTTC | CASRHMEIGYGYTF